This paragraph covers one TCR beta chain sequence. The source of the sample is a study of blood T cell repertoires in COVID-19. Across the study: The United States, Italy and Spain were the sources of the acute and convalescent COVID-19 samples.

As handled by the study authors: Reference gene primer amplification yielded estimated nucleated cell counts. Measured with immunoSEQ multiplex PCR; TCRdb has only the in-frame clones, and not every one. That table gives V, J and clone size, and the DNA gave D and trimming. The data contain about 200,000 clones, 87% of them seen just once; the ten biggest clones take up 20% to 25%. Looked up from germline, CDR1 is MNHNS and CDR2 is SASEGT. The ends were cut back, 3 bases at V and 11 bases at J, with 11 bases in the middle. CDR3 size: 13 residues. Sequencing was done on a sample of peripheral blood. The sequence was obtained from a man between 60 and 70 years old with active or convalescent COVID-19. V usage is TRBV6-1 and J usage is TRBJ1-6, with TRBD1 as a possible D gene (5 bases). The DNA for the CDR3 is TGTGCCAGCAGTGACAGGGATCATGCACCCCTCCACTTT. Protein product: CASSDRDHAPLHF.